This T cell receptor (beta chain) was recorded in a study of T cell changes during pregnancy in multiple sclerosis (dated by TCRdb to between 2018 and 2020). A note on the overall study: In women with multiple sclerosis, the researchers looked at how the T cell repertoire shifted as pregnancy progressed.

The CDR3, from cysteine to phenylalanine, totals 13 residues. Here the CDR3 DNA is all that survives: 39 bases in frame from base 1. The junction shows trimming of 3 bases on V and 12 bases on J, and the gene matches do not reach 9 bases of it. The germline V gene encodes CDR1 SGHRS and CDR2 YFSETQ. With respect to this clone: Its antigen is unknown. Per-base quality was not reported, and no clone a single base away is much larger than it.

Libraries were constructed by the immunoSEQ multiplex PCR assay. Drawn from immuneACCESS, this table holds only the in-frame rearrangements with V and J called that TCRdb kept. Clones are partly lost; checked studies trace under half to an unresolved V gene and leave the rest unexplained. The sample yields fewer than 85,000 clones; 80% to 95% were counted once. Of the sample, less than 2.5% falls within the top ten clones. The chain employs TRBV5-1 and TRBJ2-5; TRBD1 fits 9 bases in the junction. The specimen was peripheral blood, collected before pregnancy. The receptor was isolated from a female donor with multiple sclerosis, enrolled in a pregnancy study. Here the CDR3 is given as CASSWGDRAGEYF. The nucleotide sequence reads TGCGCCAGCAGCTGGGGGGACAGGGCTGGGGAGTACTTC. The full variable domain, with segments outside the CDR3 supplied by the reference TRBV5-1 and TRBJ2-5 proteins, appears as KAGVTQTPRYLIKTRGQQVTLSCSPISGHRSVSWYQQTPGQGLQFLFEYFSETQRNKGNFPGRFSGRQFSNSRSEMNVSTLELGDSALYLCASSWGDRAGEYFGPGTRLLVL.